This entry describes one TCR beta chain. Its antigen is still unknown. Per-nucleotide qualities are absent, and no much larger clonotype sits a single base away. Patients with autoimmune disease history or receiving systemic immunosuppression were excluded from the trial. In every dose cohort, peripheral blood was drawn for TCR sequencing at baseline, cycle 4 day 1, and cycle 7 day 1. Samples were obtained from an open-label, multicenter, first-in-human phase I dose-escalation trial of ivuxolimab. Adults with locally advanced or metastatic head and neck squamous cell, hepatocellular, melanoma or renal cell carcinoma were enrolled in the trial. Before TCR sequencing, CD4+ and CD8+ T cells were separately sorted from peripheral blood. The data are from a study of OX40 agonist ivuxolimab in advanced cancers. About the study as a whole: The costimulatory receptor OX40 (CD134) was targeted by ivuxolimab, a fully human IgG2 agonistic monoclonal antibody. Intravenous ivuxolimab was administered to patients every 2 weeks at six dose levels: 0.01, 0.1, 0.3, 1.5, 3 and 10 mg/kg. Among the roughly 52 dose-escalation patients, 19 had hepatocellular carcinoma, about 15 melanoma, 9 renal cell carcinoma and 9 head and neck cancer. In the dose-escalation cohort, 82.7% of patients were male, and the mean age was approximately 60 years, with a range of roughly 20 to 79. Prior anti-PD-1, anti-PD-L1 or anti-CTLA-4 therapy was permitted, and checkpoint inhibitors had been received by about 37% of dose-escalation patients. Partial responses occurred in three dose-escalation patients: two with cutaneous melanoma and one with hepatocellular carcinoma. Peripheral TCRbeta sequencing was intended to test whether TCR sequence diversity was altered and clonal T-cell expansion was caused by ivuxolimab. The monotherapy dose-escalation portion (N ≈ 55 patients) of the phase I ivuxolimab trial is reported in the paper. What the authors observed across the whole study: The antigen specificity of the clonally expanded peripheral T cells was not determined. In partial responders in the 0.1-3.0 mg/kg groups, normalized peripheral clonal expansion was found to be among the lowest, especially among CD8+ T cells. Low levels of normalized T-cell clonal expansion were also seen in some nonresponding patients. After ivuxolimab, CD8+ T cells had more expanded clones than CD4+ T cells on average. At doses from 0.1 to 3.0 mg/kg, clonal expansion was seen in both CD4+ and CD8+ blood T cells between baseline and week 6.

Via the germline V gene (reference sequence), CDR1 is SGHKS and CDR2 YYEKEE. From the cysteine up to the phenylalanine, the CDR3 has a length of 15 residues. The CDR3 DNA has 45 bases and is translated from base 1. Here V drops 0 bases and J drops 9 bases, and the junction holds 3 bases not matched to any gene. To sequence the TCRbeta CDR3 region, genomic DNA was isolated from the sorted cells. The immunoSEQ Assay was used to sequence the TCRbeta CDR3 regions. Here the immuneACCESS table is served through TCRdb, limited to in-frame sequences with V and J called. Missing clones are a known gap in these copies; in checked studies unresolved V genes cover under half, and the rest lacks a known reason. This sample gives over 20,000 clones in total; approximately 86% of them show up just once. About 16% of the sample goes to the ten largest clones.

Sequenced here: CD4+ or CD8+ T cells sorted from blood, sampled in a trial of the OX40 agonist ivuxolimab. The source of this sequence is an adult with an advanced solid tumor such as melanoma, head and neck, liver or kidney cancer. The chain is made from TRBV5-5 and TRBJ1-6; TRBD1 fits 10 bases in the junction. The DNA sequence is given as TGTGCCAGCAGCTTGGGGGGACAGGGGAGTTCACCCCTCCACTTT. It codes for CASSLGGQGSSPLHF.